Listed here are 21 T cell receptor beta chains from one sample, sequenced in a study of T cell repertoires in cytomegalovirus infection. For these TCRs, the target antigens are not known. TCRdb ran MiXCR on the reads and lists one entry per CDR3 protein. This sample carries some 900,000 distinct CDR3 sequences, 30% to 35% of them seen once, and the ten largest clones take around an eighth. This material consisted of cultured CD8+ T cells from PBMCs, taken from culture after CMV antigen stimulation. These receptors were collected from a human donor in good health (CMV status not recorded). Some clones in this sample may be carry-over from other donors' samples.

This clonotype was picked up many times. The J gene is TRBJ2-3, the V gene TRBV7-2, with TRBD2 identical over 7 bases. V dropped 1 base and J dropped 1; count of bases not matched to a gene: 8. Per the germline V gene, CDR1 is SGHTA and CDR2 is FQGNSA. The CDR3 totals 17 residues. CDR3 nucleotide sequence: TGTGCCAGCAGCTTAGTCGTCGCGGGGGAGGGCACAGATACGCAGTATTTT. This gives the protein CASSLVVAGEGTDTQYF. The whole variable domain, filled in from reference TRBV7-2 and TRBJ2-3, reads GAGVSQSPSNKVTEKGKDVELRCDPISGHTALYWYRQSLGQGLEFLIYFQGNSAPDKSGLPSDRFSAERTGGSVSTLTIQRTQQEDSAVYLCASSLVVAGEGTDTQYFGPGTRLTVL.

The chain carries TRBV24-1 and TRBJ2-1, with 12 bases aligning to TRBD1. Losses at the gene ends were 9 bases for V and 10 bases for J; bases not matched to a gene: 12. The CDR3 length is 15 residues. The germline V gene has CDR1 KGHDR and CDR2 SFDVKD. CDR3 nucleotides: TGTGCCACCCGGGGGACCGGGACAGGGGGCTGGGAGCAGTTCTTC. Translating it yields CATRGTGTGGWEQFF.

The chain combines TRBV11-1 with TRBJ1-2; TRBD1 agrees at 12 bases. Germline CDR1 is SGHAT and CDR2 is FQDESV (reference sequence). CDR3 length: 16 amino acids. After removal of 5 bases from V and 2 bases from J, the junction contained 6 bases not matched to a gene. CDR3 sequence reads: CASSARDRGRNYGYTF. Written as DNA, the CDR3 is TGTGCCAGCAGCGCTCGGGACAGGGGGCGCAACTATGGCTACACCTTC.

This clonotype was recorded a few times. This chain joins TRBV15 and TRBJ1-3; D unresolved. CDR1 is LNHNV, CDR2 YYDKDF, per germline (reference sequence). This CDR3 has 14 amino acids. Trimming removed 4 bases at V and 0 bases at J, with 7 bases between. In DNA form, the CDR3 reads TGTGCCACCAGCATTCAGAGCTCTGGAAACACCATATATTTT. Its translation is CATSIQSSGNTIYF.

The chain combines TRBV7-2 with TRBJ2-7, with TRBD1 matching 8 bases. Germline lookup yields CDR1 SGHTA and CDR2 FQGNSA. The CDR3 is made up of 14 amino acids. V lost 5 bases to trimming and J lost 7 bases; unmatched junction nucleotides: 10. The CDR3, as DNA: TGTGCCAGCAGCCCGAGACAGGGGACGGGGGAGCAGTACTTC. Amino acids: CASSPRQGTGEQYF.

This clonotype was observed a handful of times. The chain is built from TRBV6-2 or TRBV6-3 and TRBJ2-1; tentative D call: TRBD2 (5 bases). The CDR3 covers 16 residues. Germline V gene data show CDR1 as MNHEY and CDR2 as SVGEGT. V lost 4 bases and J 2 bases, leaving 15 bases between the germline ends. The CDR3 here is CASSSTPGVTYNEQFF. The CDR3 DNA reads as TGTGCCAGCAGTTCGACTCCCGGGGTTACCTACAATGAGCAGTTCTTC.

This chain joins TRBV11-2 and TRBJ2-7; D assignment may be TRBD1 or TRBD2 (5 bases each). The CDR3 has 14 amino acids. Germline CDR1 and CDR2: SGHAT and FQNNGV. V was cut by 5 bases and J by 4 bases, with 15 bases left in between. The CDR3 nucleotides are TGTGCCAGCAGCCTGGGACGGGGATGGTACGAGCAGTACTTC. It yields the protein CASSLGRGWYEQYF.

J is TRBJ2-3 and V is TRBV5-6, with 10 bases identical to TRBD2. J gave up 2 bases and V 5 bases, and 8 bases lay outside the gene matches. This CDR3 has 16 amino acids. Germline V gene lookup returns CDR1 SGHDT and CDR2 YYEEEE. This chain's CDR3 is CASRSTTSGSTDTQYF. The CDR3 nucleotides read TGTGCCAGCAGATCGACGACTAGCGGGTCCACAGATACGCAGTATTTT.

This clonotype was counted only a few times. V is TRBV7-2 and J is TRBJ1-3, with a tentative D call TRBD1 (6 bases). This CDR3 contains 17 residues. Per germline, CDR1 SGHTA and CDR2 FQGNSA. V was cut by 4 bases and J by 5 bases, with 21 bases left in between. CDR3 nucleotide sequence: TGTGCCAGCAGCTCCAGGGGAAGGGGAAGCGGGAGAAACACCATATATTTT. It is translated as CASSSRGRGSGRNTIYF.

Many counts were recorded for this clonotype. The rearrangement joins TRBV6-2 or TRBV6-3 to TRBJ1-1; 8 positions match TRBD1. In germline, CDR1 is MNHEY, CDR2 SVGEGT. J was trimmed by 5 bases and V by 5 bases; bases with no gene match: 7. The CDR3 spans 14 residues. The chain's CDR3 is CASSRTGTRTEAFF. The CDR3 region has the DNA TGTGCCAGCAGTCGGACAGGGACTCGGACTGAAGCTTTCTTT.

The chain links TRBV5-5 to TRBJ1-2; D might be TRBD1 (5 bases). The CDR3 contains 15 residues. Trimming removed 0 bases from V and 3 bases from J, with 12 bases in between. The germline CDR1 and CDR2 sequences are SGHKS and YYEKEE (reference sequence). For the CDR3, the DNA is TGTGCCAGCAGCTTGGAGATGGGGGGGGACTATGGCTACACCTTC. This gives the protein CASSLEMGGDYGYTF.

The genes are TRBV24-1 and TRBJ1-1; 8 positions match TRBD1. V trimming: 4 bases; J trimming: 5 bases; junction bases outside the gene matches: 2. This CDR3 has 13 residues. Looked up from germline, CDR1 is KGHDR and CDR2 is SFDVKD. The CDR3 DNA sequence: TGTGCCACCAGTGAAAGGACAGGGACTGAAGCTTTCTTT. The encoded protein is CATSERTGTEAFF.

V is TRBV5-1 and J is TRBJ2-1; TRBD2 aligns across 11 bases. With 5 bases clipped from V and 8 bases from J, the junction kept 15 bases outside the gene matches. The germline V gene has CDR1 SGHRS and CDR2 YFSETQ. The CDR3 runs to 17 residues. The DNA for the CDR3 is TGCGCCAGCAGATCCCCGAGGATAGCGGGGGGGCAGGATGAGCAGTTCTTC. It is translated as CASRSPRIAGGQDEQFF.

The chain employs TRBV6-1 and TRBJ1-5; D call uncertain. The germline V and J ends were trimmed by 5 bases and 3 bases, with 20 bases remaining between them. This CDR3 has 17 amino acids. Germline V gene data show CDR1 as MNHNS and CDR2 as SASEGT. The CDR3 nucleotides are TGTGCCAGCAGTCTGACTCTGCCCCCCAGACCCAATCAGCCCCAGCATTTT. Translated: CASSLTLPPRPNQPQHF.

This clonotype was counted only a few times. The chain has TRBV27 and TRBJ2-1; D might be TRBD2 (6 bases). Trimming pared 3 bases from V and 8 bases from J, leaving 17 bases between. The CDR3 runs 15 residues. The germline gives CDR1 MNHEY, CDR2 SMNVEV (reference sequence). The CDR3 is CASSLEGSPFYEQFF. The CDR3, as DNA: TGTGCCAGCAGTTTGGAGGGGTCGCCCTTTTATGAGCAGTTCTTC.

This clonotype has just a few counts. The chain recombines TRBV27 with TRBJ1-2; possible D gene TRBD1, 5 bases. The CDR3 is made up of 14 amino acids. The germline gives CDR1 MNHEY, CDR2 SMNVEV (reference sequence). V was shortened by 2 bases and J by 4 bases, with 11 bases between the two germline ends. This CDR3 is CASSLVGGLYGYTF. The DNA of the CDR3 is TGTGCCAGCAGTTTAGTTGGGGGACTCTATGGCTACACCTTC.

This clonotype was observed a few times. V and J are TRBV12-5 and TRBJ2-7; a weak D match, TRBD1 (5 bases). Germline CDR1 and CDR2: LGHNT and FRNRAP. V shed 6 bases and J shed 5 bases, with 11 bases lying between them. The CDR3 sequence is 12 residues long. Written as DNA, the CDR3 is TGTGCTAGTGGCCCCCAGGGTGACGAGCAGTACTTC. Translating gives CASGPQGDEQYF.

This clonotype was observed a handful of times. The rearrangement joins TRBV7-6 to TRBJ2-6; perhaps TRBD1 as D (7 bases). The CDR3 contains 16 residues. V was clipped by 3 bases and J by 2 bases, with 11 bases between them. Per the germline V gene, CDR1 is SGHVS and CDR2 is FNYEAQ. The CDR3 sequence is CASSFPRGAGANVLTF. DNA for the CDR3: TGTGCCAGCAGCTTCCCCAGGGGGGCTGGGGCCAACGTCCTGACTTTC.

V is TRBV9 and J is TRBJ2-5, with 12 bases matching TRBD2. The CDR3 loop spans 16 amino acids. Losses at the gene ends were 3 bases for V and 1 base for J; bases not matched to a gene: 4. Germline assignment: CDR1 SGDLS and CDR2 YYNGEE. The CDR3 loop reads CASSGPTSGGQETQYF. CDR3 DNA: TGTGCCAGCAGCGGACCGACTAGCGGGGGCCAAGAGACCCAGTACTTC. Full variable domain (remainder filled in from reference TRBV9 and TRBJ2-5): DSGVTQTPKHLITATGQRVTLRCSPRSGDLSVYWYQQSLDQGLQFLIQYYNGEERAKGNILERFSAQQFPDLHSELNLSSLELGDSALYFCASSGPTSGGQETQYFGPGTRLLVL.

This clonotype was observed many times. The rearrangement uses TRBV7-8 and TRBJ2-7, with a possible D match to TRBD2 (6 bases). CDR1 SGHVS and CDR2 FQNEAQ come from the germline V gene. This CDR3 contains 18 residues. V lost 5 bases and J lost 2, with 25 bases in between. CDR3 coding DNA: TGTGCCAGCAGCGCCTTGGGACTGCTAGTTGGGGCTCCCTACGAGCAGTACTTC. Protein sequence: CASSALGLLVGAPYEQYF.

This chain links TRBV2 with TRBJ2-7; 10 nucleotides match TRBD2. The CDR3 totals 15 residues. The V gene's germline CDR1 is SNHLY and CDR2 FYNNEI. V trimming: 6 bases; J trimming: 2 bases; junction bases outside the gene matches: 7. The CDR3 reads CASRESGGAPYEQYF. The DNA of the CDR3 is TGTGCCAGCAGAGAGAGCGGGGGGGCCCCCTACGAGCAGTACTTC.